Below are 2 T cell receptor beta chains sequenced from a single sample in a study of blood T cell repertoires in COVID-19. Here immunoSEQ multiplex PCR was the method, and the copy in TCRdb shows in-frame clones only, minus some. The repertoire includes roughly 240,000 clones, approximately 85% of them detected once, and approximately 9.6% sits in the top ten. The sequencing sample was made of PBMCs or T cells enriched from blood (not recorded which). These TCRs come from a woman in her fifties or sixties with acute COVID-19.

At least ten counts were recorded for this clone. One end of the junction is discordant with germline, which a read error may explain. The same CDR3 can be traced to other DNA sequences in this sample. V usage is TRBV7-2 and J usage is TRBJ2-5; the D gene is possibly TRBD1 (6 bases). The CDR3 contains 13 residues. Germline V gives CDR1 SGHTA, CDR2 FQGNSA. The CDR3 DNA sequence: TGTGCCAGCCGCTTGGCAGGGGAAGAGACCCAGTACTTC. This sequence encodes CASRLAGEETQYF. Together with reference TRBV7-2 and TRBJ2-5, the CDR3 gives the full variable domain: GAGVSQSPSNKVTEKGKDVELRCDPISGHTALYWYRQSLGQGLEFLIYFQGNSAPDKSGLPSDRFSAERTGGSVSTLTIQRTQQEDSAVYLCASRLAGEETQYFGPGTRLLVL.

V is TRBV27 and J is TRBJ1-1, with a tentative D call TRBD1 (6 bases). V was cut by 5 bases and J by 1 base, with 8 bases left in between. Looked up from germline, CDR1 is MNHEY and CDR2 is SMNVEV (reference sequence). The CDR3 length is 13 residues. The CDR3 protein is CASSPTGNTEAFF. The CDR3 nucleotides are TGTGCCAGCAGTCCGACAGGGAACACTGAAGCTTTCTTT.